This T cell receptor beta chain comes out of a study of Ad26.COV2.S vaccination and SARS-CoV-2 variants. Study details: Donor was in the COV1001 Ad26.COV2.S trial arm.

Worth noting for this clone: The antigen remains unidentified.

Germline V gene sequence: CDR1 SEHNR, CDR2 FQNEAQ (reference sequence). The CDR3 is 15 amino acids. The V end lost 1 base, the J end lost 3 bases, and 11 bases lay between the germline ends. Treatment defined: roughly 19 received Ad26.COV2.S at low or high dose, single or two shots; a few received placebo; per-sample allocation not given. Samples analyzed were those drawn on day 63 after the first vaccine or placebo injection. The data were produced by immunoSEQ multiplex PCR, yet TCRdb's version contains in-frame clones alone and is incomplete. The repertoire holds 380,000 or so clones, with about 89% as singletons. Broader study findings: Breadth, reportedly substantial, characterized the spike-specific CD8+ and CD4+ T cell responses after vaccination. It was vaccine recipients, not placebo recipients, who had the higher spike-specific TCR breadth.

The sequencing here drew on peripheral blood, taken in a trial of Ad26.COV2.S vaccine versus placebo. This clonotype was obtained from a person aged 18-60 years who received the Ad26.COV2.S COVID-19 vaccine or a placebo. J is TRBJ2-3 and V is TRBV7-9; D ambiguous. The CDR3 bases are TGTGCCAGCAGCTTAGTTCTGGGTAGGACAGATACGCAGTATTTT. It encodes CASSLVLGRTDTQYF. The full variable domain, completed using reference TRBV7-9 and TRBJ2-3, is DTGVSQNPRHKITKRGQNVTFRCDPISEHNRLYWYRQTLGQGPEFLTYFQNEAQLEKSRLLSDRFSAERPKGSFSTLEIQRTEQGDSAMYLCASSLVLGRTDTQYFGPGTRLTVL.